A single T cell receptor (beta chain) is shown here with its context. This entry belongs to a study of blood T cell repertoires in COVID-19. Background on the study: From T cells, B-cell-depleted T cells, or PBMCs came the material, which was cDNA or gDNA.

This CDR3 has 13 amino acids. Germline V gene sequence: CDR1 SGHTS, CDR2 YDEGEE. V was cut by 10 bases and J by 4 bases, with 14 bases left in between. Categorization into cohorts depended on clinical history that participants reported. Recovered status applied to Cohort 3 donors who had two consecutive negative PCRs. It also applied to those with clearance or with symptom resolution. The repertoire was sequenced with immunoSEQ multiplex PCR; TCRdb's copy has only in-frame clones and lacks some. The data show 300,000 to 350,000 clones, over 80% seen once. This receptor was obtained from a woman aged 18-29 years who had recovered from COVID-19. The source material was PBMCs or T cells enriched from blood (not recorded which). The gene calls are TRBV5-8 and TRBJ2-2, with D uncertain. CDR3 sequence: CAGRRIPTGELFF. The CDR3 region has the DNA TGTGCCGGGCGACGGATACCCACCGGGGAGCTGTTTTTT. The entire variable domain, with the rest obtained from reference TRBV5-8 and TRBJ2-2, is as follows: EAGVTQSPTHLIKTRGQQATLRCSPISGHTSVYWYQQALGLGLQFLLWYDEGEERNRGNFPPRFSGRQFPNYSSELNVNALELEDSALYLCAGRRIPTGELFFGEGSRLTVL.